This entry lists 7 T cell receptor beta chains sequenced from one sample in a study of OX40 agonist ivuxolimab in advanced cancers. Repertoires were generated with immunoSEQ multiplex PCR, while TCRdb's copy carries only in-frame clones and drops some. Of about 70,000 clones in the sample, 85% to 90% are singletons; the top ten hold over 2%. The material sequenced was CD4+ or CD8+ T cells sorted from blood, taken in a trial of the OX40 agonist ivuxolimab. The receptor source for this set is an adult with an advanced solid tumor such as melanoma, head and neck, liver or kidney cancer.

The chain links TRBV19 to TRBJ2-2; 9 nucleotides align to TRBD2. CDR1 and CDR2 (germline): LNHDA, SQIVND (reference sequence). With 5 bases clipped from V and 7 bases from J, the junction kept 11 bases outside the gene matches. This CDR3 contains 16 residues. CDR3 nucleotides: TGTGCCAGTAGTCCCCCGGCGGGGGGGGATTTCGGGGAGCTGTTTTTT. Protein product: CASSPPAGGDFGELFF.

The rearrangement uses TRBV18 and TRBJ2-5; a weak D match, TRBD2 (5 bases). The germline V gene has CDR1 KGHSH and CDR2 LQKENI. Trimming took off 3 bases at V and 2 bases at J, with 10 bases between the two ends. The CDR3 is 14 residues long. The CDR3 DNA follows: TGTGCCAGCTCACCCGGGGATGGACAAGAGACCCAGTACTTC. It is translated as CASSPGDGQETQYF. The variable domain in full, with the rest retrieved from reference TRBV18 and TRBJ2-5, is NAGVMQNPRHLVRRRGQEARLRCSPMKGHSHVYWYRQLPEEGLKFMVYLQKENIIDESGMPKERFSAEFPKEGPSILRIQQVVRGDSAAYFCASSPGDGQETQYFGPGTRLLVL.

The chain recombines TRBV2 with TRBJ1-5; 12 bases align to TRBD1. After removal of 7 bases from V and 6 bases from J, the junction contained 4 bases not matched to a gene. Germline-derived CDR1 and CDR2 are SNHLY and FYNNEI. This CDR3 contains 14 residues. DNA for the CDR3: TGTGCCAGCAAGGGACAGGGGGCAGGTCAGCCCCAGCATTTT. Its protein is CASKGQGAGQPQHF.

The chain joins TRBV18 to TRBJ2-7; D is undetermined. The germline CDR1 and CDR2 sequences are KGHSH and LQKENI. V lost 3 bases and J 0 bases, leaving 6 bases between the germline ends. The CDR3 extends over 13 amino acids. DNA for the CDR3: TGTGCCAGCTCACCCGGGCCCTCCTACGAGCAGTACTTC. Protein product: CASSPGPSYEQYF.

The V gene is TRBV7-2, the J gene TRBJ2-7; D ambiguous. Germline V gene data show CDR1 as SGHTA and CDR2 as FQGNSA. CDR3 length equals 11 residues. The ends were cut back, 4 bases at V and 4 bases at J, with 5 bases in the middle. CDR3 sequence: CASSSLYEQYF. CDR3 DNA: TGTGCCAGCAGCTCGTTATACGAGCAGTACTTC.

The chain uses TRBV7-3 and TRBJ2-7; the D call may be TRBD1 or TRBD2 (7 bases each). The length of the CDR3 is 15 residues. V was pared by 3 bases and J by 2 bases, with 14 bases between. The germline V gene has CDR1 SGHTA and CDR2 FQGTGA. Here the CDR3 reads CASSFTGEGTYEQYF. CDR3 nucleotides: TGTGCCAGCAGCTTTACAGGGGAGGGGACCTACGAGCAGTACTTC.

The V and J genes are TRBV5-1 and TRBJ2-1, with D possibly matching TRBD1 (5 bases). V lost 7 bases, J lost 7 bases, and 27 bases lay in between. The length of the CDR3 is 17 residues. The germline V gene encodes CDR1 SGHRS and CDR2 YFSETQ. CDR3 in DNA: TGCGCCAGCCGGCGTTACTTACAGGAGAATCGTGGGAATGAGCAGTTCTTC. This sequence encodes CASRRYLQENRGNEQFF.